These 11 T cell receptor beta chains were all obtained from the same sample, sequenced in a study of cytomegalovirus exposure and HLA in healthy donors. PCR amplification relied on 60 Vbeta primers (plus 13 Jbeta primers). Assay: immunoSEQ multiplex PCR; the TCRdb copy retains only in-frame clones and omits some. The table records approximately 78,000 clones, about 72% of them present only once. The sequenced sample was PBMCs. These receptors were collected from a man between 35 and 55 years old in good health and CMV-seropositive.

V and J are TRBV6-1 and TRBJ1-2; tentative D call: TRBD1 (6 bases). This CDR3 spans 14 amino acids. V lost 5 bases and J 5 bases, leaving 15 bases between the germline ends. Germline V CDR1 and CDR2: MNHNS, SASEGT. CDR3 residues: CASSPTGPRYGYTF. For the CDR3, the DNA is TGTGCCAGCAGTCCTACAGGGCCCCGGTATGGCTACACCTTC.

The V call is TRBV5-4, the J call TRBJ1-1; D is uncertain. Looked up from germline, CDR1 is SGHNT and CDR2 is YYREEE (reference sequence). Trimming removed 2 bases at V and 4 bases at J, with 15 bases between. The CDR3 sequence is 15 residues long. The CDR3 DNA follows: TGTGCCAGCAGCTTCGGAGGGAGGGAGACCACTGAAGCTTTCTTT. The encoded protein is CASSFGGRETTEAFF.

The chain couples TRBV19 to TRBJ1-5, with D tentatively TRBD1 (6 bases). V shed 5 bases and J shed 7 bases, with 12 bases lying between them. This CDR3 contains 13 residues. Germline assignment: CDR1 LNHDA and CDR2 SQIVND (reference sequence). This chain's CDR3 is CASSYRVGQPQHF. In DNA, the CDR3 is TGTGCCAGTAGTTACAGGGTCGGCCAGCCCCAGCATTTT. Full variable domain (rest looked up from reference TRBV19 and TRBJ1-5): DGGITQSPKYLFRKEGQNVTLSCEQNLNHDAMYWYRQDPGQGLRLIYYSQIVNDFQKGDIAEGYSVSREKKESFPLTVTSAQKNPTAFYLCASSYRVGQPQHFGDGTRLSIL.

The chain carries TRBV7-8 and TRBJ2-5, with 13 bases matching TRBD2. Germline CDR1 SGHVS, CDR2 FQNEAQ. Trimming cost V 0 bases and J 5 bases; bases outside gene matches: 3. The CDR3 has 16 residues. This chain's CDR3 is CASSLAGTSGVETQYF. As DNA, the CDR3 is TGTGCCAGCAGCTTAGCCGGGACTAGCGGGGTGGAGACCCAGTACTTC.

A single count supports this clone. The chain recombines TRBV2 with TRBJ1-5; tentative D call: TRBD1 (6 bases). V was shortened by 6 bases and J by 1 base, with 16 bases between the two germline ends. The CDR3 contains 16 residues. Germline CDR1 SNHLY, CDR2 FYNNEI. The CDR3 is CASRPLEGGSNQPQHF. The CDR3 bases are TGTGCCAGCAGACCTCTCGAGGGGGGGAGCAATCAGCCCCAGCATTTT.

The chain recombines TRBV28 with TRBJ1-6; 8 bases map to TRBD1. The trim removed 6 bases at V and 9 bases at J, leaving 7 bases unmatched. Germline CDR1 MDHEN, CDR2 SYDVKM. CDR3 length: 14 residues. This chain's CDR3 is CASRAGGLISPLHF. The CDR3 coding sequence is TGTGCCAGCAGGGCAGGGGGCCTTATTTCACCCCTCCACTTT. Drawing the rest from reference TRBV28 and TRBJ1-6, the complete variable domain is DVKVTQSSRYLVKRTGEKVFLECVQDMDHENMFWYRQDPGLGLRLIYFSYDVKMKEKGDIPEGYSVSREKKERFSLILESASTNQTSMYLCASRAGGLISPLHFGNGTRLTVT.

As DNA, the CDR3 is TGTGCCAGCAGGGGGCCAGGAGGGAGTGAAAAACTGTTTTTT. Translated: CASRGPGGSEKLFF. The genes are TRBV6-4 and TRBJ1-4; D may be TRBD1 (5 bases). The CDR3 extends over 14 amino acids. Germline CDR1 and CDR2: MRHNA and SNTAGT. Deletions cut 6 bases from V and 7 bases from J, with 15 bases between.

This clone was observed once. The gene calls are TRBV15 and TRBJ2-1; D may be TRBD2 (7 bases). V lost 3 bases to trimming and J lost 7 bases, with 10 bases between them. The CDR3 has 13 amino acids. CDR1 is LNHNV, CDR2 YYDKDF, per germline (reference sequence). The DNA for the CDR3 is TGTGCCACCAGCAGTCGGGGGGCGAATGAGCAGTTCTTC. Amino acid sequence: CATSSRGANEQFF. Using reference TRBV15 and TRBJ2-1 for the parts outside the CDR3, the full variable domain is DAMVIQNPRYQVTQFGKPVTLSCSQTLNHNVMYWYQQKSSQAPKLLFHYYDKDFNNEADTPDNFQSRRPNTSFCFLDIRSPGLGDTAMYLCATSSRGANEQFFGPGTRLTVL.

The CDR3: CAWSVDTIGDTQYF. The CDR3 DNA is TGTGCCTGGAGTGTGGACACAATCGGAGATACGCAGTATTTT. The V gene is TRBV30, the J gene TRBJ2-3; D is perhaps TRBD1 (5 bases). The length of the CDR3 is 14 residues. Per germline, CDR1 GTSNPN and CDR2 SVGIG (reference sequence). Between the trimmed V and J ends, which lost 0 bases and 5 bases, there was a span of 12 bases.

This chain connects TRBV4-1 to TRBJ2-5; 9 bases map to TRBD1. The J call may not be correct, given that the DNA end is closer to TRBJ2-7. The germline V gene has CDR1 MGHRA and CDR2 YSYEKL. CDR3 size: 16 residues. CDR3 in amino acids: CASSQAAGQGKYEQYF. The CDR3 DNA is TGCGCCAGCAGCCAAGCTGCGGGACAGGGTAAATACGAGCAGTACTTC.

The chain links TRBV19 to TRBJ2-3; D is possibly TRBD2 (6 bases). V shed 3 bases and J shed 6 bases, with 22 bases lying between them. Per the germline V gene, CDR1 is LNHDA and CDR2 is SQIVND (reference sequence). The CDR3 is 17 residues long. This chain's CDR3 is CASSIGIGAGYGDTQYF. CDR3 DNA sequence: TGTGCCAGTAGTATTGGTATCGGGGCGGGGTATGGGGATACGCAGTATTTT.